The 16 T cell receptor beta chains given below trace back to one sample, sequenced in a study of CD8 T cells in ankylosing spondylitis. Study-wide points: Blood from ankylosing spondylitis patients appeared to carry a characteristic roughly eight-variant TCR beta motif.

These TCRs are of unknown antigen specificity. TCRdb itself ran the 5' RACE reads through MiXCR, one entry per CDR3 protein. The top ten clones hold just over 0.5% of a sample with some 840,000 distinct CDR3 sequences, approximately 10% of them seen once. The source material was blood, either unsorted or a sorted T cell fraction (not recorded which). These receptors all come from a male donor with ankylosing spondylitis.

This clonotype was picked up a small number of times. CDR3: CASSLAGGDSTDTQYF. The CDR3 nucleotides are TGTGCCAGCAGCTTAGCGGGGGGGGACTCCACAGATACGCAGTATTTT. This rearrangement joins TRBV7-9 to TRBJ2-3, with 7 bases matching TRBD2. The CDR3 runs to 16 residues. Germline V gene lookup returns CDR1 SEHNR and CDR2 FQNEAQ (reference sequence). The ends lost 0 bases at V and 2 bases at J; junction bases unmatched: 5.

In nucleotides, the CDR3 is TGTGCCAGCAGTCTACTAGCGGGGGACCAAGGAACCCAGTACTTC. Protein product: CASSLLAGDQGTQYF. The chain combines TRBV2 with TRBJ2-5; 11 positions agree with TRBD2. This CDR3 contains 15 residues. CDR1 and CDR2 from the germline V gene are SNHLY and FYNNEI. The V and J ends lost 5 bases and 8 bases, in that order; junction bases with no gene match: 10.

The sample holds many counts of this clonotype. The V gene is TRBV12-3 or TRBV12-4, the J gene TRBJ1-4; D is ambiguous. The V end was cut by 4 bases, the J end by 8 bases, with 11 bases between. This CDR3 has 13 residues. The CDR3 bases are TGTGCCAGCAGTTCCGAGGAGAGGGAAAAACTGTTTTTT. This gives the protein CASSSEEREKLFF.

V and J are TRBV3-1 and TRBJ2-2, with D uncertain. Germline V lookup: CDR1 LGHDT, CDR2 YNNKEL (reference sequence). V lost 4 bases and J lost 3, with 9 bases in between. CDR3 length: 14 residues. The CDR3 nucleotides read TGTGCCAGCAGCCTCCTAGGGTACACCGGGGAGCTGTTTTTT. Translated, it gives CASSLLGYTGELFF. Together with reference TRBV3-1 and TRBJ2-2, the CDR3 gives the full variable domain: DTAVSQTPKYLVTQMGNDKSIKCEQNLGHDTMYWYKQDSKKFLKIMFSYNNKELIINETVPNRFSPKSPDKAHLNLHINSLELGDSAVYFCASSLLGYTGELFFGEGSRLTVL.

This clonotype was seen repeatedly, ten times or more. The chain joins TRBV9 to TRBJ1-2; D may be TRBD1 (5 bases). The CDR3 runs 15 residues. The V end lost 3 bases, the J end lost 5 bases, and 17 bases lay between the germline ends. CDR1 SGDLS and CDR2 YYNGEE come from the germline V gene. CDR3 sequence: CASSAQGAPIYGYTF. DNA for the CDR3: TGTGCCAGCAGCGCCCAGGGTGCCCCGATATATGGCTACACCTTC. Variable domain in full (rest from reference TRBV9 and TRBJ1-2): DSGVTQTPKHLITATGQRVTLRCSPRSGDLSVYWYQQSLDQGLQFLIQYYNGEERAKGNILERFSAQQFPDLHSELNLSSLELGDSALYFCASSAQGAPIYGYTFGSGTRLTVV.

In this sample, this clonotype turned up a few times. This sequence joins TRBV28 and TRBJ2-2; 11 nucleotides line up with TRBD1. With V trimmed by 8 bases and J by 0 bases, 5 bases remained unmatched. CDR1 is MDHEN, CDR2 SYDVKM, per germline. CDR3 length: 16 residues. The CDR3 nucleotides are TGTGCCAGCGCAGGACAGGGGGCTACGAACACCGGGGAGCTGTTTTTT. This gives the protein CASAGQGATNTGELFF.

This clonotype was found a few times. The V gene is TRBV7-2, the J gene TRBJ1-2, with D maybe TRBD1 (5 bases). Between the trimmed V and J ends, which lost 6 bases and 4 bases, there was a span of 12 bases. The germline V gene encodes CDR1 SGHTA and CDR2 FQGNSA. The CDR3 runs to 13 residues. The chain's CDR3 is CASSKGNAYGYTF. The DNA of the CDR3 is TGTGCCAGCAGTAAGGGGAATGCCTATGGCTACACCTTC.

This clonotype has a handful of counts. The V and J genes are TRBV20-1 and TRBJ2-5, with D perhaps TRBD2 (5 bases). Per germline, CDR1 DFQATT and CDR2 SNEGSKA (reference sequence). The CDR3 has 16 amino acids. The V gene lost 2 bases and the J gene lost 5 bases, with 21 bases spanning the gap. The CDR3 DNA reads TGCAGTGCTAGAAGACTCCATGGAGGTCGGCTGGAGACCCAGTACTTC. This gives the protein CSARRLHGGRLETQYF.

The rearrangement links TRBV2 to TRBJ2-7, with TRBD1 matching over 7 bases. The CDR3 spans 12 residues. Per germline, CDR1 SNHLY and CDR2 FYNNEI. Trimming at V came to 6 bases and at J to 4 bases, leaving 3 bases not matched to a gene. CDR3 residues: CASRTGLYEQYF. CDR3 nucleotides: TGTGCCAGCAGGACAGGGTTGTACGAGCAGTACTTC.

This clonotype showed up just a few times. The chain recombines TRBV20-1 with TRBJ2-4; TRBD2 might be the D (5 bases). CDR1 DFQATT and CDR2 SNEGSKA come from the germline V gene (reference sequence). Trimming removed 3 bases at V and 3 bases at J, with 15 bases between. The CDR3 has 15 amino acids. CDR3 coding DNA: TGCAGTGCTAGGCCCCCGTATGCGGGCAAAAACATTCAGTACTTC. It encodes CSARPPYAGKNIQYF.

As for this clonotype: Germline and junction disagree at one end, which may indicate a read error. The rearrangement joins TRBV6-5 to TRBJ1-4, with D tentatively TRBD1 (5 bases). Germline CDR1 and CDR2: MNHEY and SVGAGI. There are 15 residues in the CDR3. CDR3 residues: CASSYRAGPNEKLFF. In nucleotides, the CDR3 is TGTGCCAGCAGTTACCGTGCAGGGCCTAATGAAAAATTGTTTTTT.

This clonotype was seen a handful of times. This chain joins TRBV6-2 or TRBV6-3 and TRBJ2-2, with a possible D match to TRBD2 (5 bases). The CDR3 runs to 16 residues. The V gene's germline CDR1 is MNHEY and CDR2 SVGEGT. Trimming removed 2 bases from V and 6 bases from J, with 16 bases in between. The CDR3 region has the DNA TGTGCCAGCAGTTACCCCGGGGAGATGTTCTCCGGGGAGCTGTTTTTT. Encoded protein: CASSYPGEMFSGELFF.

This clonotype has at least ten counts. This chain links TRBV15 with TRBJ2-1, with D unclear. Germline V CDR1 and CDR2: LNHNV, YYDKDF (reference sequence). The CDR3 is 12 amino acids. Trimming left V 2 bases short and J 9 bases short, with 8 bases between. The CDR3 sequence is CATSRTSGEQFF. Written as DNA, the CDR3 is TGTGCCACCAGCAGAACCTCTGGTGAGCAGTTCTTC. Combining the CDR3 with reference TRBV15 and TRBJ2-1 gives the whole variable domain DAMVIQNPRYQVTQFGKPVTLSCSQTLNHNVMYWYQQKSSQAPKLLFHYYDKDFNNEADTPDNFQSRRPNTSFCFLDIRSPGLGDTAMYLCATSRTSGEQFFGPGTRLTVL.

This clonotype was observed a few times. The J gene is TRBJ1-5, the V gene TRBV5-1, with D possibly matching TRBD1 (5 bases). CDR1 is SGHRS and CDR2 is YFSETQ in the germline V gene. The CDR3 loop spans 14 amino acids. V lost 2 bases and J 6 bases, leaving 12 bases between the germline ends. The chain's CDR3 is CASSFNQGGQPQHF. CDR3 DNA: TGCGCCAGCAGCTTCAACCAGGGAGGTCAGCCCCAGCATTTT.

The V call is TRBV5-1, the J call TRBJ2-1, with TRBD1 identical over 8 bases. From germline, CDR1 is SGHRS and CDR2 YFSETQ. The V and J ends lost 7 bases and 3 bases, in that order; junction bases with no gene match: 6. The CDR3 spans 14 residues. The CDR3 protein is CASGGTGVYNEQFF. For the CDR3, the DNA is TGCGCCAGCGGGGGGACAGGCGTCTACAATGAGCAGTTCTTC.

The sample holds a few counts of this clonotype. The DNA of the CDR3 is TGCAGTGCTAGCGGGAGGGCCAATGCGACCCAGTACTTC. Residues: CSASGRANATQYF. The chain couples TRBV20-1 to TRBJ2-5; 8 nucleotides align to TRBD2. Trimming removed 3 bases from V and 7 bases from J; junction bases left unmatched: 7. CDR3 length: 13 residues. Per germline, CDR1 DFQATT and CDR2 SNEGSKA (reference sequence).